This entry concerns a single T cell receptor (beta chain). Its antigen is not yet known. No base qualities exist here, and no much larger clone lies one base off it. One collaborating source in Seattle enrolled patients during active infection and followed them longitudinally through the course of disease. Each collaborating institution followed its own protocols to collect whole blood in K2EDTA tubes. For TCRbeta analysis, collaborators shipped samples as frozen whole blood, isolated PBMCs, or DNA extracted from either of those sample types. TCRbeta CDR3 regions were amplified from genomic DNA by means of the immunoSEQ Assay, a bias-controlled multiplex PCR. The original pipeline was this. The number of nucleated cells in each sample was estimated from the amplification of reference gene primers within the assay. To quantify the absolute abundance of each unique TCRbeta CDR3 rearrangement, sequence reads were collapsed and filtered. For each sample, productive Simpson clonality was calculated as the square root of Simpson's diversity index across productive rearrangements. TCRdb's version of the immuneACCESS table is confined to in-frame rearrangements and falls short of the full clone set. An unresolved V gene accounts for under half of the shortfall where checked; the remainder is of unknown origin. The D gene and trimming were derived from the DNA, and the V and J assignments and clone size from that table. In this sample the table shows about 75,000 clones, 75% to 90% of which occur a single time. Less than 7.5% of the sample is in the top ten clones.

The data belong to a study of blood T cell repertoires in COVID-19 (TCRdb year 2020). Context from the whole study: Collaborator samples came from the United States, Italy and Spain and covered acute and convalescent phases of COVID-19. The repertoires were released in a freely available public database meant as a resource for research on the immune response to SARS-CoV-2. Where available, HLA class I and class II types were obtained from metadata supplied by the sample provider rather than from assay-based typing. The samples were drawn from two sources: the first 160 participants of the ongoing ImmuneRACE study, and 950 to 1,500 subjects contributed by 6 global collaborators. Deeply sampled blood TCRbeta repertoires from subjects exposed to, actively infected with, or recovered from COVID-19 were included in the dataset. A de-identified subject ID, COVID-19 status, age in years and sex were almost always included in the sample metadata. The prospective study material was composed of cDNA or gDNA derived from T cells, B-cell-depleted T cells, or PBMCs. Results and caveats for the whole study, not just this receptor: The quantity of clinical and demographic metadata differed by source and by participant and was supplied without curation.

Measured from the cysteine to the phenylalanine, the CDR3 is 14 residues long. Of the read, only the CDR3 DNA is kept; its 42 bases are in frame from base 1. V loses 7 bases at its end and J loses 1 base; junction bases beyond the gene matches: 4. The germline V gene (reference sequence) sets CDR1 to LNHDA and CDR2 to SQIVND. This TCR was sampled from an elderly man with COVID-19, enrolled during active disease. Input material: peripheral blood. The rearranged segments are TRBV19 and TRBJ2-4; the central 7 bases match TRBD1. The CDR3 reads CASTTGAAKNIQYF. The nucleotide sequence reads TGTGCCAGTACTACAGGGGCGGCCAAAAACATTCAGTACTTC.